The source of this T cell receptor (beta chain) is a study of immune cell composition in non-small cell lung cancer (dated by TCRdb to about 2017). Turning to the overall study: Histologic subtype was assigned using H&E plus p63, CK5, Napsin A and TTF-1 immunohistochemistry, mainly lung adenocarcinoma or squamous cell carcinoma. TCR-beta sequencing (Adaptive Biotechnologies) was performed on 34 paired NSCLC tumour and non-adjacent lung specimens plus 26 tumour-only specimens. For supplementary cohort #1, made up of 10 lung adenocarcinoma cases, paired tumour/lung TCR-beta sequencing was done and TIL populations were generated so that tumour reactivity could be assessed. The subtype comparisons left out a few tumour specimens with TCR-beta data because those specimens were rare histological subtypes. Points the paper makes about the study in general: The reactivity cohort contained only approximately ten cases, and the tumour-reactive clones were not shown to have sequences in common with the dominant in vivo tumour-associated clones. No significant correlation was found between tumour TCR-beta clonality and smoking pack-years. Tumour-associated clones >0.5% were found in nearly half of NSCLC cases, namely in approximately 36% of adenocarcinomas versus around 75% of squamous carcinomas. Significantly higher Top 10 clone scores and productive clonality were observed in lung squamous cell carcinoma than in lung adenocarcinoma tumours. Across under 11 adenocarcinoma cases, TIL tumour reactivity correlated strongly with maximal tumour-associated clone frequency but not with overall clonality.

Comments on this clone: What antigen it recognizes has not been identified. There are no base qualities to consult, and no much larger clone falls within one base.

The CDR3 holds 13 amino acids from the cysteine to the phenylalanine. Only the CDR3 part of the read is kept: 39 bases, read in frame from the first base. V lost 5 bases and J lost 4 bases; the stretch between them is 9 bases long. The germline V gene (reference sequence) yields SEHNR for CDR1 and FQNEAQ for CDR2. Genomic DNA was isolated with the QIAamp DNA kit from frozen aliquots of single-cell suspensions that had not been sorted. The tumour samples consisted of non-small cell lung cancer tissue that had been surgically resected. Tissues arrived within 2 hours of resection and were immediately processed into single-cell suspensions. Tissue was broken up mechanically, digested enzymatically with DNase I, collagenase I and hyaluronidase for 30 to 35 minutes at 37 degrees C, and then filtered and RBC-lysed. A two-step multiplex PCR was used to amplify TCR-beta CDR3 regions from genomic DNA, and Illumina-compatible adaptors were added in the second step. TCR-beta immunosequencing was performed on an Illumina platform as a commercial immunoSEQ service. Under the source paper's analysis protocol: Repertoires were summarised as Top 10 Clones, the percentage of T-cell templates from the ten most frequent sequences, and productive clonality. Productive clonality had a range of 0 to 1, where 1 means a monoclonal population. Sequences comprising at least 0.1% of tumour T-cell templates but absent from matched non-adjacent lung were defined as tumour-associated clones and were identified via log10 scatter plots. Student's t-tests were used for two-group comparisons, ANOVA was used for stages, and linear regression was used for relationships, with analyses conducted in GraphPad Prism7 and R. TCRdb took this table from immuneACCESS and kept in-frame rearrangements with V and J called. Such tables lack part of the clones; where checked against another copy, unresolved V genes explain under half of the gap, and the rest is unexplained. Clone size and V and J calls were adopted from that table, with D and trimming inferred from the DNA. This sample holds under 11,000 clones; roughly 60% were observed only once. The leading ten clones occupy 18% of the sample.

The sample consisted of lung tumor tissue. The V and J segments used are TRBV7-9 and TRBJ1-5, with no D gene named confidently. This TCR derives from a human donor with non-small cell lung cancer. CDR3 region: CASSPGGNQPQHF. The nucleotide sequence reads as follows: TGTGCCAGCAGCCCAGGTGGGAATCAGCCCCAGCATTTT.